This T cell receptor (beta chain) comes out of a study of esophageal squamous cell carcinoma under preoperative chemotherapy (dated by TCRdb to 2017 to 2018). For context, the study as a whole: In the study, TCR repertoires were profiled in both peripheral blood T cells and tumor-infiltrating lymphocytes. Repertoires from samples obtained before paclitaxel-nedaplatin therapy were compared with repertoires from samples obtained after paclitaxel-nedaplatin therapy. The cohort comprised roughly 5 patients with primary esophageal squamous cell carcinoma. The study examined the effect of paclitaxel-nedaplatin chemotherapy on T-cell receptor repertoires in patients with esophageal squamous cell carcinoma.

Results and caveats for the whole study, not just this receptor: Paclitaxel-nedaplatin therapy induced immediate and substantial clonotype frequency changes, with contraction more likely among abundant clones than amplification. A significant increase in TCR diversity was observed in peripheral T cells after chemotherapy, whereas no such increase was observed in tumor-infiltrating lymphocytes. Rather than arising solely from local clonal changes, post-treatment tumor-infiltrating lymphocytes appeared to come partly from peripheral T cells that migrated into the tumor. Only a few patients with esophageal squamous cell carcinoma were analyzed, making for a small cohort.

Per the publication, the time point label means: before preoperative PTX-NDP chemotherapy. Patients received paclitaxel-nedaplatin as preoperative chemotherapy before surgery. Receptor libraries were prepared by PCR. These reads were obtained on a HiSeq X Ten. High-throughput sequencing was used to characterize the TCR repertoires. TCRdb passed the public sequencing reads through fastp at Q25 and MiXCR, retaining productive beta sequences. Rows are unified per CDR3 protein, each entry keeping the most common DNA and genes. Here the sample has fewer than 15,000 distinct CDR3 sequences; around 50% occur a single time. The top ten hold around 17% of the sample. The cysteine opens and the phenylalanine closes a CDR3 of 15 amino acids. Only the CDR3 part of the read is kept: 45 bases, read in frame from the first base. Sequences SGHRS (CDR1) and YFSETQ (CDR2) are obtained from the germline V gene. In the case of this clonotype: What this receptor recognizes is not known. No base qualities exist here, and no much larger clone lies one base off it.

Here the chain combines TRBV5-1 and TRBJ2-1; a confident D gene designation cannot be given. The tail of the sequence fits TRBJ2-7 better, so the J call may be wrong. Sampling was performed from a patient given preoperative chemotherapy. This clonotype originated in a human donor with esophageal squamous cell carcinoma. The donor label of this sample is uncertain. The DNA sequence follows: TGCGCCAGCAGCCCTCGAATGGACGAATACAATGAGCAGTACTTC. The resulting protein is CASSPRMDEYNEQYF.